The 9 T cell receptor beta chains reported below all come from one sample, sequenced in a study of T cells after yellow fever vaccination (dated by TCRdb to 2018 to 2020). The sample's treatment or condition label is to be understood as: live attenuated yellow fever vaccine strain. Library preparation used 5' RACE. Sequenced on an Illumina NovaSeq 6000. Using fastp trimming at Q25 and MiXCR clonotype assembly, TCRdb reanalyzed the public sequencing data and kept in-frame beta chains. For every CDR3 protein sequence, its rows merge into one entry that carries the most common genes and DNA. The sample table records about 170,000 distinct CDR3 sequences; approximately 10% of these occur just once. About 38% of the sample belongs to the ten largest clones. Sequenced material: CD8+ T cells sorted from PBMCs, taken 15 days after the yellow fever booster vaccination. These receptors all come from a man aged 18 to 35 who received the YFV17D yellow fever vaccine.

This clonotype has more than one count but fewer than ten. The chain couples TRBV6-2 or TRBV6-3 to TRBJ2-2; 9 bases are shared with TRBD1. This CDR3 comprises 15 residues. V gave up 2 bases and J gave up 5 bases; unmatched junction bases: 3. Germline assignment: CDR1 MNHEY and CDR2 SVGEGT. The CDR3 DNA reads TGTGCCAGCAGTTACCGGGACAGGGTGACCGGGGAGCTGTTTTTT. Its translation: CASSYRDRVTGELFF.

The J gene is TRBJ1-2, the V gene TRBV12-3 or TRBV12-4, with 8 bases matching TRBD1. V was clipped by 3 bases and J by 6 bases; unmatched bases: 3. The CDR3 has 13 residues. The DNA for the CDR3 is TGTGCCAGCAGTTTTACGACAGGGGATGGCTACACCTTC. Translating it yields CASSFTTGDGYTF.

This clonotype was counted between two and nine times. The rearrangement uses TRBV27 and TRBJ1-4; D not resolved. The CDR3 extends over 16 amino acids. Germline loops: CDR1 MNHEY, CDR2 SMNVEV (reference sequence). V was cut by 6 bases and J by 6 bases, with 20 bases left in between. CDR3 in amino acids: CASSHNWPARDEKLFF. DNA of the CDR3: TGTGCCAGCAGCCATAATTGGCCAGCCCGGGATGAAAAACTGTTTTTT.

The chain is built from TRBV28 and TRBJ2-3, with 12 bases identical to TRBD2. This CDR3 region has 20 residues. CDR1 and CDR2 from the germline V gene are MDHEN and SYDVKM. J gave up 4 bases and V 4 bases, and 18 bases lay outside the gene matches. This CDR3 is CASSSPASGGAESRADTQYF. The CDR3 nucleotides read TGTGCCAGCAGTTCCCCCGCTAGCGGGGGGGCAGAGAGTCGCGCAGATACGCAGTATTTT.

The rearrangement joins TRBV7-9 to TRBJ2-3; no clear D. The germline gives CDR1 SEHNR, CDR2 FQNEAQ (reference sequence). V dropped 4 bases and J dropped 2 bases, with 25 bases sitting between them. This CDR3 spans 19 amino acids. CDR3 bases: TGTGCCAGCAGCTCGCGACGCACCAGCCGGGCCACCTACACAGATACGCAGTATTTT. It specifies CASSSRRTSRATYTDTQYF.

The sample holds a few counts of this clonotype. The rearrangement joins TRBV12-5 to TRBJ2-5, with 7 bases matching TRBD1. Germline V CDR1 and CDR2: LGHNT, FRNRAP. The CDR3 spans 14 residues. V lost 4 bases and J lost 5; bases outside the gene matches: 7. The CDR3 coding sequence is TGTGCTAGTGGTTCGCCGAGGGGGCAGGAGACCCAGTACTTC. Protein: CASGSPRGQETQYF.

J is TRBJ2-7 and V is TRBV12-3 or TRBV12-4; D gene unclear. This CDR3 region has 16 residues. Trimming removed 5 bases at V and 6 bases at J, with 23 bases between. The chain's CDR3 is CASSAPPPGIPFEQYF. DNA for the CDR3: TGTGCCAGCAGTGCCCCTCCCCCAGGTATTCCCTTCGAGCAGTACTTC.

This clonotype came up many times. This sequence joins TRBV7-9 and TRBJ2-5, with D perhaps matching TRBD2 (6 bases). The germline CDR1 and CDR2 sequences are SEHNR and FQNEAQ (reference sequence). This CDR3 is built from 14 residues. V dropped 5 bases and J dropped 6 bases, with 16 bases sitting between them. Here the CDR3 reads CASSALRGPKTQYF. DNA of the CDR3: TGTGCCAGCAGCGCATTGCGGGGTCCCAAGACCCAGTACTTC.

The chain uses TRBV7-9 and TRBJ2-5, with 7 bases that match TRBD1. Germline-derived CDR1 and CDR2 are SEHNR and FQNEAQ (reference sequence). CDR3 length: 15 residues. With 4 bases clipped from V and 2 bases from J, the junction kept 7 bases outside the gene matches. The CDR3 loop reads CASSYAQTGQETQYF. The DNA for the CDR3 is TGTGCCAGCAGCTACGCGCAGACAGGGCAAGAGACCCAGTACTTC.